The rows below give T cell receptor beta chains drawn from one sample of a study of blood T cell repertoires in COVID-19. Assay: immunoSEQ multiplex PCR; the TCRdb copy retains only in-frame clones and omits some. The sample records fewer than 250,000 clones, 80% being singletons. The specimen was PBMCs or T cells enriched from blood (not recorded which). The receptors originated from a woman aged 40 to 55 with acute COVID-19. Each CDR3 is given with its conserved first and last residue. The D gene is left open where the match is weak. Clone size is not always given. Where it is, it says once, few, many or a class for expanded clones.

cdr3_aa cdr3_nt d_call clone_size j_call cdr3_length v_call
CASSEFKGGRIVGTQYF TGTGCCAGCAGTGAATTCAAGGGGGGGCGCATAGTTGGGACCCAGTACTTC - once TRBJ2-5 17 TRBV6-1
CASSLGTGFERGYTF TGCGCCAGCAGCCTGGGGACAGGGTTTGAACGGGGCTACACCTTC TRBD1 once TRBJ1-2 15 TRBV5-1
CASYRRDRGHQPQHF TGTGCCAGTTACCGCCGAGACAGGGGTCATCAGCCCCAGCATTTT TRBD1 many TRBJ1-5 15 TRBV19
CASSSTGGIREKLFF TGTGCCAGCAGTTCAACAGGGGGCATCAGGGAAAAACTGTTTTTT TRBD1 - TRBJ1-4 15 TRBV2
CATSRRTNEKLFF TGTGCCACCAGCAGGAGAACTAATGAAAAACTGTTTTTT - - TRBJ1-4 13 TRBV15
CASSQSAGNTIYF TGTGCCAGCAGCCAAAGCGCTGGAAACACCATATATTTT - - TRBJ1-3 13 TRBV3-1/TRBV3-2
CASRQTSGANVLTF TGCGCCAGTAGACAGACCTCTGGGGCCAACGTCCTGACTTTC - few TRBJ2-6 14 TRBV5-1
CASSGSGQGNYGYTF TGTGCCAGCAGCGGCTCGGGACAGGGGAACTATGGCTACACCTTC TRBD1 - TRBJ1-2 15 TRBV28
CASSPSQTGYEKLFF TGTGCCAGCAGTCCCTCACAGACAGGGTACGAAAAACTGTTTTTT TRBD1 - TRBJ1-4 15 TRBV27
CATSGTTGGELGYTF TGTGCCACCAGTGGAACGACAGGGGGCGAACTCGGCTACACCTTC TRBD1 - TRBJ1-2 15 TRBV24-1
CASTDTGAFYAFF TGTGCCAGCACGGACACTGGTGCCTTTTATGCTTTCTTT - - TRBJ1-1 13 TRBV3-1/TRBV3-2
CASSLAATSSYNEQFF TGTGCCAGCAGCTTGGCCGCGACATCCTCCTACAATGAGCAGTTCTTC - - TRBJ2-1 16 TRBV5-8
CASSFGGGIYEQYF TGTGCCAGCAGCTTCGGGGGGGGGATCTACGAGCAGTACTTC TRBD2 - TRBJ2-7 14 TRBV11-3
CASSYHSGQGNQETQYF TGTGCCAGCAGTTACCACTCGGGACAGGGCAATCAAGAGACCCAGTACTTC TRBD1 - TRBJ2-5 17 TRBV6-2/TRBV6-3
CASKSEGPGELFF TGTGCCAGCAAATCGGAGGGCCCCGGGGAGCTGTTTTTT - - TRBJ2-2 13 TRBV12-3/TRBV12-4
CASSYLLTSGPGDEQFF TGTGCTAGCAGCTACCTCTTAACTAGCGGCCCCGGGGATGAGCAGTTCTTC TRBD2 - TRBJ2-1 17 TRBV7-7
CASEPGDLSGNTIYF TGTGCCAGCGAGCCAGGGGACCTCTCTGGAAACACCATATATTTT - - TRBJ1-3 15 TRBV9
CASSTGTGNEQFF TGTGCCAGCAGCACGGGGACAGGCAATGAGCAGTTCTTC TRBD1 - TRBJ2-1 13 TRBV5-6
CRGGRGGQSWEQFF TGCCGCGGGGGGCGGGGGGGACAATCTTGGGAGCAGTTCTTC TRBD2 - TRBJ2-1 14 TRBV29-1
CASIDRASSGNTIYF TGTGCCAGCATCGACAGGGCCTCCTCTGGAAACACCATATATTTT TRBD1 - TRBJ1-3 15 TRBV6-6
CASSPPSRSSNEKLFF TGTGCCAGCTCACCTCCTAGCAGGTCTAGTAATGAAAAACTGTTTTTT - - TRBJ1-4 16 TRBV18
CSASGVLAGGHEQFF TGCAGTGCTAGTGGCGTACTAGCGGGAGGGCACGAGCAGTTCTTC TRBD2 - TRBJ2-1 15 TRBV20-1
CATSDLGTKTGVIF TGTGCCACCAGTGATTTAGGGACAAAAACGGGCGTAATCTTC - - TRBJ2-1 14 TRBV24-1
CASRDSGAHSTGELFF TGTGCCAGCAGAGATAGCGGGGCCCATTCCACCGGGGAGCTGTTTTTT TRBD2 few TRBJ2-2 16 TRBV7-3